These 28 T cell receptor beta chains came from one sample sequenced in a study of blood T cell repertoires in COVID-19. Only in-frame clones appear in the TCRdb table, and some are missing; sequencing was by immunoSEQ multiplex PCR. The data contain 120,000 or so clones, approximately 90% of them singletons. Sequenced: peripheral blood. These receptor sequences come from a human donor in a cohort sampled during active COVID-19.

Concerning this clone: The junction departs from the called germline gene at one end, perhaps through a read error. This rearrangement joins TRBV7-7 to TRBJ2-7, with 9 bases lining up with TRBD1. Germline CDR1 SSHAT, CDR2 FNYEAQ (reference sequence). The CDR3 totals 13 residues. The CDR3 DNA follows: TGTGCTAGCAGTTTGGACAGGGGCTACGAGCAGTACTTC. Translating it yields CASSLDRGYEQYF.

DNA of the CDR3: TGTGCCAGTAGTATCAGGCTCCGGGGACAGGTGTTGGAGACCCAGTACTTC. Translated: CASSIRLRGQVLETQYF. This chain joins TRBV19 and TRBJ2-5; 8 nucleotides agree with TRBD1. The CDR3 length is 17 residues. Germline V lookup: CDR1 LNHDA, CDR2 SQIVND (reference sequence). The V segment lost 3 bases and the J segment 5 bases; nucleotides outside the gene matches: 14.

This clone appeared a few times. The gene calls are TRBV7-2 and TRBJ2-2; the D is unclear. The V end was cut by 5 bases, the J end by 7 bases, with 11 bases between. CDR3 length: 13 residues. Germline CDR1 SGHTA, CDR2 FQGNSA. The CDR3 DNA is TGTGCCAGCAGCCCCACTTCGGGCGGGGAGCTGTTTTTT. Translation gives CASSPTSGGELFF. Supplemented by reference TRBV7-2 and TRBJ2-2, the full variable domain reads GAGVSQSPSNKVTEKGKDVELRCDPISGHTALYWYRQSLGQGLEFLIYFQGNSAPDKSGLPSDRFSAERTGGSVSTLTIQRTQQEDSAVYLCASSPTSGGELFFGEGSRLTVL.

This clone was recorded once. The chain has TRBV3-1 (or the pseudogene TRBV3-2) and TRBJ2-3; 9 positions match TRBD2. Germline assignment: CDR1 LGHDT and CDR2 YNNKEL (reference sequence). CDR3 length: 14 amino acids. Trimming took 5 bases from V and 5 from J; bases not matched to a gene: 5. The CDR3 bases are TGTGCCAGCAGCTCAGCGGGGGGCGGAGATACGCAGTATTTT. Translated, it gives CASSSAGGGDTQYF.

This clone was counted a few times. Germline and junction disagree at one end, which may indicate a read error. The genes are TRBV29-1 and TRBJ2-1; TRBD1 aligns across 10 bases. CDR1 and CDR2 from the germline V gene are SQVTM and ANQGSEA. The CDR3 covers 11 residues. Here the CDR3 reads CSVERGQGMLF. CDR3 bases: TGCAGCGTTGAAAGGGGACAGGGGATGCTCTTC.

This sequence joins TRBV5-1 and TRBJ2-1; 14 bases match TRBD2. V shed 3 bases and J 1 base; nucleotides not matched to a gene: 3. This CDR3 comprises 17 residues. Per the germline V gene, CDR1 is SGHRS and CDR2 is YFSETQ. CDR3 in amino acids: CASSWGTSGSSYNEQFF. For the CDR3, the DNA is TGCGCCAGCAGCTGGGGGACTAGCGGGAGTTCCTACAATGAGCAGTTCTTC.

A remark on this clone: An end of the junction does not agree with germline; a read error may underlie this. V is TRBV13 and J is TRBJ2-5, with 7 positions matching TRBD2. Germline CDR1 reads PRHDT; CDR2 reads FYEKMQ (reference sequence). This CDR3 spans 14 amino acids. The CDR3 reads CASSPGLDQATQYF. DNA for the CDR3: TGTGCCAGCAGCCCCGGACTAGATCAAGCGACCCAGTACTTC.

This chain connects TRBV29-1 to TRBJ1-1, with D perhaps matching TRBD1 (5 bases). The CDR3 sequence is 14 residues long. With 3 bases removed from V and 5 bases from J, the gap between germline ends came to 16 bases. Germline V gene lookup returns CDR1 SQVTM and CDR2 ANQGSEA. DNA of the CDR3: TGCAGCGTTGAGTCAGGGCCTCCAACGACTGAAGCTTTCTTT. As protein: CSVESGPPTTEAFF.

This sequence joins TRBV4-1 and TRBJ2-5, with D possibly TRBD2 on 5 matching bases. In germline, CDR1 is MGHRA, CDR2 YSYEKL. The CDR3 loop spans 14 amino acids. The germline V and J ends were trimmed by 1 base and 1 base, with 7 bases remaining between them. The CDR3 protein is CASSQATTQETQYF. CDR3 in DNA: TGCGCCAGCAGCCAAGCGACTACCCAAGAGACCCAGTACTTC.

V gene TRBV15 combines with J gene TRBJ1-1, with D possibly matching TRBD1 (5 bases). Germline CDR1 is LNHNV and CDR2 is YYDKDF (reference sequence). V was shortened by 1 base and J by 1 base, with 7 bases between the two germline ends. CDR3 length equals 14 residues. The CDR3 bases are TGTGCCACCAGCAGAGGCGGGGCGAACACTGAAGCTTTCTTT. Its translation is CATSRGGANTEAFF.

V is TRBV6-5 and J is TRBJ1-5; the D gene is possibly TRBD1 (6 bases). With 6 bases removed from V and 2 bases from J, the gap between germline ends came to 8 bases. CDR3 size: 13 residues. CDR1 MNHEY and CDR2 SVGAGI come from the germline V gene. DNA for the CDR3: TGTGCCAGCAGCAAGGGGGGCAATCAGCCCCAGCATTTT. Its translation is CASSKGGNQPQHF.

The rearrangement links TRBV5-8 to TRBJ2-5; D gene unclear. The germline V gene has CDR1 SGHTS and CDR2 YDEGEE. The CDR3 totals 13 residues. V lost 6 bases and J lost 4, with 13 bases in between. In DNA, the CDR3 is TGTGCCAGCAAAACCCGTAGTAGAGAGACCCAGTACTTC. It is translated as CASKTRSRETQYF.

This rearrangement joins TRBV7-2 to TRBJ2-2, with 9 bases aligning to TRBD1. The CDR3 spans 16 residues. CDR1 is SGHTA and CDR2 is FQGNSA in the germline V gene. The V segment lost 4 bases and the J segment 3 bases; nucleotides outside the gene matches: 6. CDR3 coding DNA: TGTGCCAGCAGCTCCTACAGGGGGCAGGACACCGGGGAGCTGTTTTTT. Translation gives CASSSYRGQDTGELFF.

This chain joins TRBV2 and TRBJ2-6, with D possibly matching TRBD2 (6 bases). The CDR3 sequence is 15 residues long. Trimming pared 6 bases from V and 2 bases from J, leaving 11 bases between. The V gene's germline CDR1 is SNHLY and CDR2 FYNNEI. CDR3 bases: TGTGCCAGCAGCATGGGAGGAACTGGGGCCAACGTCCTGACTTTC. This gives the protein CASSMGGTGANVLTF.

This chain links TRBV2 with TRBJ2-2; perhaps TRBD2 as D (6 bases). Deletions cut 7 bases from V and 6 bases from J, with 9 bases between. CDR3 length: 12 amino acids. The germline CDR1 and CDR2 sequences are SNHLY and FYNNEI. The CDR3 coding sequence is TGTGCCAGCAAAGGGGAGGCCGGGGAGCTGTTTTTT. Protein product: CASKGEAGELFF.

The J gene is TRBJ2-1, the V gene TRBV10-3, with D possibly matching TRBD2 (6 bases). This CDR3 region has 13 residues. V was clipped by 11 bases and J by 5 bases, with 16 bases between them. CDR1 and CDR2 from the germline V gene are ENHRY and SYGVKD. CDR3 region: CASMGGGNNEQFF. CDR3 DNA: TGTGCCTCTATGGGGGGAGGTAACAATGAGCAGTTCTTC.

The J gene is TRBJ2-1, the V gene TRBV27; D is unresolved. V was pared by 0 bases and J by 5 bases, with 11 bases between. CDR3 length: 15 residues. Per germline, CDR1 MNHEY and CDR2 SMNVEV (reference sequence). The CDR3, as DNA: TGTGCCAGCAGTTTATCTGTGATTACAAACAATGAGCAGTTCTTC. The encoded protein is CASSLSVITNNEQFF.

This chain joins TRBV4-1 and TRBJ1-6, with TRBD1 matching 8 bases. Germline V CDR1 and CDR2: MGHRA, YSYEKL. The CDR3 totals 17 residues. V dropped 2 bases and J dropped 0; count of bases not matched to a gene: 3. CDR3 residues: CASSQQDRGSYNSPLHF. The CDR3 DNA follows: TGCGCCAGCAGCCAACAAGACAGGGGCTCCTATAATTCACCCCTCCACTTT.

Only one count was recorded for this clone. This same CDR3 is encoded by further DNA sequences in the sample. The chain has TRBV3-1 (or the pseudogene TRBV3-2) and TRBJ2-7, with 10 bases fitting TRBD2. From germline, CDR1 is LGHDT and CDR2 YNNKEL (reference sequence). The CDR3 extends over 17 amino acids. The J segment lost 0 bases and the V segment lost 4 bases, leaving 9 bases of the junction unmatched. CDR3 loop: CASSPRLAGASSYEQYF. The CDR3 DNA reads as TGTGCCAGCAGCCCCCGACTAGCGGGCGCTAGCTCCTACGAGCAGTACTTC.

The CDR3 DNA follows: TGTGCCACCGCGGCCCACTACGAGCAGTACTTC. This translates into CATAAHYEQYF. This chain connects TRBV14 to TRBJ2-7; D gene unclear. Per the germline V gene, CDR1 is SGHDN and CDR2 is FVKESK. The CDR3 has 11 residues. V was shortened by 10 bases and J by 3 bases, with 10 bases between the two germline ends. Based on the CDR3 plus reference TRBV14 and TRBJ2-7, the full variable domain is EAGVTQFPSHSVIEKGQTVTLRCDPISGHDNLYWYRRVMGKEIKFLLHFVKESKQDESGMPNNRFLAERTGGTYSTLKVQPAELEDSGVYFCATAAHYEQYFGPGTRLTVT.

The V gene is TRBV4-1, the J gene TRBJ2-6, with D possibly TRBD2 on 5 matching bases. CDR1 is MGHRA and CDR2 is YSYEKL in the germline V gene. The germline V and J ends were trimmed by 3 bases and 0 bases, with 15 bases remaining between them. This CDR3 has 18 residues. CDR3: CASSQEAPWSSGANVLTF. The CDR3 DNA reads as TGCGCCAGCAGCCAGGAGGCCCCGTGGAGCTCTGGGGCCAACGTCCTGACTTTC.

V gene TRBV18 combines with J gene TRBJ1-4; 7 bases are a match to TRBD1. The ends lost 2 bases at V and 6 bases at J; junction bases unmatched: 0. The CDR3 has 13 amino acids. The germline V gene encodes CDR1 KGHSH and CDR2 LQKENI. The CDR3 sequence: CASSPGTDEKLFF. CDR3 DNA sequence: TGTGCCAGCTCACCAGGGACAGATGAAAAACTGTTTTTT.

The chain recombines TRBV5-1 with TRBJ2-7, with TRBD2 identical over 10 bases. The CDR3 covers 17 residues. Germline trimming cut 0 bases from V and 6 bases from J; bases unmatched to any gene: 12. Germline V CDR1 and CDR2: SGHRS, YFSETQ. CDR3: CASSLGAWEREGLEQYF. CDR3 nucleotide sequence: TGCGCCAGCAGCTTGGGTGCCTGGGAGCGGGAGGGTCTCGAGCAGTACTTC.

The rearrangement uses TRBV27 and TRBJ1-4, with 7 bases aligning to TRBD1. V lost 6 bases, J lost 6 bases, and 7 bases stayed unmatched. The CDR3 loop spans 14 amino acids. The germline V gene encodes CDR1 MNHEY and CDR2 SMNVEV (reference sequence). The CDR3 coding sequence is TGTGCCAGCAGCCCACAGGGGATTTATGAAAAACTGTTTTTT. It yields the protein CASSPQGIYEKLFF.

This chain uses TRBV6-2 or TRBV6-3 with TRBJ2-3; 8 bases fit TRBD2. CDR3 size: 15 residues. Germline CDR1 and CDR2: MNHEY and SVGEGT. The V and J ends lost 5 bases and 2 bases, in that order; junction bases with no gene match: 6. CDR3 residues: CASSTRAGVTDTQYF. The CDR3 region has the DNA TGTGCCAGCAGTACCCGAGCGGGAGTCACAGATACGCAGTATTTT.

The chain recombines TRBV10-3 with TRBJ2-1; 7 bases fit TRBD1. Looked up from germline, CDR1 is ENHRY and CDR2 is SYGVKD. The J segment lost 1 base and the V segment lost 6 bases, leaving 6 bases of the junction unmatched. The CDR3 loop spans 15 amino acids. The CDR3 spells CAIRRQGSSYNEQFF. CDR3 bases: TGTGCCATCAGAAGACAGGGTTCGTCCTACAATGAGCAGTTCTTC.

The chain couples TRBV7-2 to TRBJ1-3, with 8 bases that match TRBD1. The ends lost 2 bases at V and 4 bases at J; junction bases unmatched: 7. This CDR3 has 16 residues. CDR1 and CDR2 from the germline V gene are SGHTA and FQGNSA. CDR3 sequence reads: CASSLTRTGSGNTIYF. The CDR3 region has the DNA TGTGCCAGCAGCTTAACCCGGACAGGGTCGGGAAACACCATATATTTT.

The chain recombines TRBV5-4 with TRBJ2-5; tentatively, D is TRBD2 (6 bases). The CDR3 covers 16 residues. Trimming shortened V by 1 base and J by 5 bases, and 18 bases separated the two germline ends. The germline gives CDR1 SGHNT, CDR2 YYREEE (reference sequence). CDR3 amino acids: CASSLSTEPGGETQYF. CDR3 bases: TGTGCCAGCAGCTTGTCGACGGAACCTGGGGGGGAGACCCAGTACTTC.